These T cell receptor beta chains were read from a single sample in a study of cytomegalovirus exposure and HLA in healthy donors. Assay used: immunoSEQ multiplex PCR; TCRdb lists only in-frame clones, some missing. Of about 200,000 clones listed, roughly 84% are singletons. Sequenced material: PBMCs. Source of these receptors: a woman younger than 35 in good health and CMV-seropositive. Each CDR3 is given with its conserved first and last residue. The D gene is left open where the match is weak. Clone size is given for some rows only: seen once, a few or many times, or a class if the clone is expanded.

J: TRBJ1-2; size: .; D: TRBD1; V: TRBV28; length: 13; DNA: TGTGCCAGCAGTTTCCTCAGGGGGCCTGGCTACACCTTC; CDR3: CASSFLRGPGYTF
J: TRBJ2-7; size: .; D: TRBD1; V: TRBV7-2; length: 14; DNA: TGTGCCAGCAGCCCAAGGACAGGGCTGTACGAGCAGTACTTC; CDR3: CASSPRTGLYEQYF
J: TRBJ2-2; size: .; D: TRBD2; V: TRBV5-8; length: 15; DNA: TGTGCCAGCAGCCGAATTAGCGGGAGCACCGGGGAGCTGTTTTTT; CDR3: CASSRISGSTGELFF
J: TRBJ1-2; size: .; D: .; V: TRBV28; length: 12; DNA: TGTGCCAGCTATGGAGGCGGCTATGGCTACACCTTC; CDR3: CASYGGGYGYTF
J: TRBJ2-3; size: .; D: TRBD1; V: TRBV11-3; length: 15; DNA: TGTGCCAGCAGCCAAGGGACAGATAGCACAGATACGCAGTATTTT; CDR3: CASSQGTDSTDTQYF
J: TRBJ1-2; size: .; D: TRBD1; V: TRBV7-9; length: 17; DNA: TGTGCCAGCAGCCCAAAAGCCGGGACAGCTCCCATCTATGGCTACACCTTC; CDR3: CASSPKAGTAPIYGYTF
J: TRBJ1-1; size: .; D: .; V: TRBV18; length: 13; DNA: TGTGCCAACCTTCGCGACAGCAACACTGAAGCTTTCTTT; CDR3: CANLRDSNTEAFF
J: TRBJ2-7; size: .; D: TRBD1; V: TRBV25-1; length: 15; DNA: TGTGCCAGCAGTGAGGACAGGGTCGGTGTGAGCGAGCAGTACTTC; CDR3: CASSEDRVGVSEQYF
J: TRBJ2-3; size: once; D: TRBD2; V: TRBV7-2; length: 14; DNA: TGTGCCAGCAGCGCCGGACTAGTTACAGATACGCAGTATTTT; CDR3: CASSAGLVTDTQYF
J: TRBJ1-4; size: .; D: TRBD1; V: TRBV28; length: 15; DNA: TGTGCCAGCAGTGTCCTAACAGGGGGAAATGAAAAACTGTTTTTT; CDR3: CASSVLTGGNEKLFF
J: TRBJ2-7; size: .; D: .; V: TRBV25-1; length: 15; DNA: TGTGCCAGCAGTGGGTCCTTGTACCTCCTACAGGAGCAGTACTTC; CDR3: CASSGSLYLLQEQYF
J: TRBJ1-5; size: .; D: TRBD1; V: TRBV4-1; length: 14; DNA: TGCGCCAGCAGCCACCAGGGGGAAGTTCAGCCCCAGCATTTT; CDR3: CASSHQGEVQPQHF
J: TRBJ2-7; size: .; D: TRBD2; V: TRBV27; length: 14; DNA: TGTGCCAGCAGTTTAGGGACTAGCGGCTACGAGCAGTACTTC; CDR3: CASSLGTSGYEQYF
J: TRBJ2-1; size: .; D: TRBD2; V: TRBV4-1; length: 14; DNA: TGCGCCAGCAGCTTCCACCCGGGAGGCGGAGAGCAGTTCTTC; CDR3: CASSFHPGGGEQFF
J: TRBJ2-3; size: .; D: TRBD2; V: TRBV2; length: 15; DNA: TGTGCCAGCCCAGGACTAGCGGTCGGGAGGGATACGCAGTATTTT; CDR3: CASPGLAVGRDTQYF
J: TRBJ2-5; size: .; D: .; V: TRBV27; length: 15; DNA: TGTGCCAGCAGCCCCCGTTTGGAAGGGAGAGAGACCCAGTACTTC; CDR3: CASSPRLEGRETQYF
J: TRBJ2-7; size: .; D: TRBD1; V: TRBV5-1; length: 14; DNA: TGCGCCAGCAGCATCGGGACAGCCGACTACGAGCAGTACTTC; CDR3: CASSIGTADYEQYF
J: TRBJ2-3; size: .; D: .; V: TRBV4-1; length: 14; DNA: TGCGCCAGCACCCAAGATCTAGGCCCAGATACGCAGTATTTT; CDR3: CASTQDLGPDTQYF
J: TRBJ2-2; size: .; D: .; V: TRBV7-9; length: 11; DNA: TGTGCCCCGAAGCGGTCCGGGGAGCTGTTTTTT; CDR3: CAPKRSGELFF
J: TRBJ2-1; size: .; D: .; V: TRBV5-1; length: 12; DNA: TGCGCCAGCAGCGCTCCGGGAGCAAAGCAGTTCTTC; CDR3: CASSAPGAKQFF
J: TRBJ1-1; size: .; D: TRBD1; V: TRBV29-1; length: 15; DNA: TGCAGCGTGGATACAGTCGGACAGGGAAACACTGAAGCTTTCTTT; CDR3: CSVDTVGQGNTEAFF
J: TRBJ1-2; size: .; D: TRBD1; V: TRBV28; length: 13; DNA: TGTGCCAGCAGTTTACGCCTGGGACAGGGCTACACCTTC; CDR3: CASSLRLGQGYTF
J: TRBJ2-3; size: .; D: TRBD1; V: TRBV25-1; length: 16; DNA: TGTGCCAGCAGTTCGGGGACAGCCCTGGGCACAGATACGCAGTATTTT; CDR3: CASSSGTALGTDTQYF
J: TRBJ1-1; size: .; D: .; V: TRBV9; length: 15; DNA: TGTGCCAGCAGCTCGTACTCCGGTCCGAACACTGAAGCTTTCTTT; CDR3: CASSSYSGPNTEAFF
J: TRBJ2-7; size: few; D: TRBD1; V: TRBV5-1; length: 14; DNA: TGCGCCAGCAGCTTGTTACAGGGGGCCTACGAGCAGTACTTC; CDR3: CASSLLQGAYEQYF
J: TRBJ1-1; size: .; D: TRBD1; V: TRBV5-1; length: 13; DNA: TGCGCCAGCAGCTTGGGACAGGGGTGGTTGGCTTTCTTT; CDR3: CASSLGQGWLAFF
J: TRBJ2-1; size: .; D: TRBD2; V: TRBV15; length: 17; DNA: TGTGCCACCAGCGGGCACGGTGGAACTAGCGAAGACAATGAGCAGTTCTTC; CDR3: CATSGHGGTSEDNEQFF
J: TRBJ1-2; size: .; D: .; V: TRBV30; length: 14; DNA: TGTGCCTGGATACCGGGACTTACTAAATATGGCTACACCTTC; CDR3: CAWIPGLTKYGYTF
J: TRBJ2-3; size: .; D: TRBD2; V: TRBV4-1; length: 18; DNA: TGCGCCAGCAGCCAACATCCTCTTCTAGCGGGGTCCACAGATACGCAGTATTTT; CDR3: CASSQHPLLAGSTDTQYF
J: TRBJ2-1; size: once; D: TRBD2; V: TRBV30; length: 19; DNA: TGTGCCTGGACCACTAGGGCTAGCGGGAGACAGGTTCGGTACAATGAGCAGTTCTTC; CDR3: CAWTTRASGRQVRYNEQFF
J: TRBJ1-2; size: .; D: TRBD1; V: TRBV6-1; length: 17; DNA: TGTGCCAGCAGTGAAACTCACTCGGGACAGGGGTTCTATGGCTACACCTTC; CDR3: CASSETHSGQGFYGYTF
J: TRBJ2-1; size: .; D: TRBD2; V: TRBV27; length: 15; DNA: TGTGCCAGCAGCGCCGGGACTAGCGGTTACAATGAGCAGTTCTTC; CDR3: CASSAGTSGYNEQFF
J: TRBJ1-2; size: .; D: .; V: TRBV4-2; length: 14; DNA: TGTGCCAGCAGCCAAGGGACACTTTTTTATGGCTACACCTTC; CDR3: CASSQGTLFYGYTF
J: TRBJ1-5; size: .; D: .; V: TRBV7-8; length: 15; DNA: TGTGCCAGCAGCACCTCCAGGGTAACGGGTCAGCCCCAGCATTTT; CDR3: CASSTSRVTGQPQHF
J: TRBJ1-1; size: .; D: .; V: TRBV29-1; length: 12; DNA: TGCAGCGTTGTCGTTAGCAGGGCTGAAGCTTTCTTT; CDR3: CSVVVSRAEAFF
J: TRBJ1-1; size: .; D: .; V: TRBV10-1; length: 13; DNA: TGCGCCAGCAGTGAGCTCGGGGACACTGAAGCTTTCTTT; CDR3: CASSELGDTEAFF
J: TRBJ2-5; size: .; D: TRBD2; V: TRBV7-9; length: 16; DNA: TGTGCCAGCAGCTTAGCGTGGCGCGGGAGTCGGGAGACCCAGTACTTC; CDR3: CASSLAWRGSRETQYF